These 18 T cell receptor beta chains were all obtained from the same sample, sequenced in a study of Graves' ophthalmopathy and Graves' hyperthyroidism. For repertoire sequencing, the TCR beta CDR3 regions were amplified from RNA transcripts. HTBI primers were employed in first-round RT-PCR, then a second-round multiplex PCR followed. TCRdb called the multiplex PCR reads again in MiXCR, with one record for every CDR3 protein. The sample has 150,000 to 200,000 distinct CDR3 sequences; about two fifths are singletons. Sequencing used peripheral blood. These receptors originate from a man aged 30-40 years with Graves' ophthalmopathy.

This clonotype was seen many times. This chain links TRBV15 with TRBJ1-6; D uncertain. The length of the CDR3 is 15 residues. The germline V and J ends were trimmed by 0 bases and 6 bases, with 9 bases remaining between them. Germline values: CDR1 LNHNV, CDR2 YYDKDF (reference sequence). This CDR3 is CATSRDRTANSPLHF. The CDR3 DNA is TGTGCCACCAGCAGAGATCGAACGGCTAATTCACCCCTCCACTTT.

The chain has TRBV5-1 and TRBJ1-3; D may be TRBD1 (6 bases). The length of the CDR3 is 15 residues. Trimming cost V 1 base and J 4 bases, with 12 bases left between them. Germline-derived CDR1 and CDR2 are SGHRS and YFSETQ. CDR3 DNA sequence: TGCGCCAGCAGCTTGCAGGGGAGTTACGGAAACACCATATATTTT. Its translation: CASSLQGSYGNTIYF.

The V call is TRBV12-3 or TRBV12-4, the J call TRBJ1-2; D possibly corresponds to TRBD1 (5 bases). The V end lost 6 bases, the J end lost 3 bases, and 20 bases lay between the germline ends. This CDR3 comprises 16 residues. This CDR3 is CASRSVGQGVYYGYTF. Here the CDR3 DNA reads TGTGCCAGCAGGAGCGTGGGGCAAGGGGTTTACTATGGCTACACCTTC.

This clonotype was counted ten times or more. The genes are TRBV28 and TRBJ2-3, with 7 bases fitting TRBD2. V was clipped by 2 bases and J by 2 bases; unmatched bases: 4. This CDR3 contains 15 residues. Germline CDR1 reads MDHEN; CDR2 reads SYDVKM. The CDR3 loop reads CASSLEGRVTDTQYF. Here the CDR3 DNA reads TGTGCCAGCAGTTTAGAGGGGAGGGTCACAGATACGCAGTATTTT.

This clonotype was recorded at least ten times. The chain uses TRBV7-9 and TRBJ1-1; the D gene is possibly TRBD1 (6 bases). Germline V gene sequence: CDR1 SEHNR, CDR2 FQNEAQ (reference sequence). The CDR3 is 14 amino acids. The germline V and J ends were trimmed by 5 bases and 3 bases, with 13 bases remaining between them. The CDR3 loop is CASSEGVADTEAFF. CDR3 bases: TGTGCCAGCAGCGAGGGGGTTGCGGACACTGAAGCTTTCTTT.

This chain uses TRBV7-2 with TRBJ1-2; D not resolved. This CDR3 has 13 amino acids. Germline V gene data show CDR1 as SGHTA and CDR2 as FQGNSA. Trimming stripped 1 base from V and 6 bases from J, with 9 bases between. The CDR3 region is CASSLGEVDGYTF. Written as DNA, the CDR3 is TGTGCCAGCAGCTTAGGAGAGGTCGATGGCTACACCTTC.

This chain joins TRBV6-7 and TRBJ1-1; 10 bases line up with TRBD1. TRBV6-7 carries the ORF label, with uncertain function. This CDR3 contains 17 residues. The V gene end was trimmed by 2 bases and the J gene end by 4 bases; junction bases not matched to a gene: 10. The CDR3 coding sequence is TGTGCCAGCAGTTACGTTGGGACAGGGGAGAGGAGCACTGAAGCTTTCTTT. Protein sequence: CASSYVGTGERSTEAFF.

This clonotype showed up many times. The chain employs TRBV10-3 and TRBJ1-2, with D perhaps matching TRBD1 (5 bases). The V end was cut by 2 bases, the J end by 0 bases, with 10 bases between. CDR1 is ENHRY and CDR2 is SYGVKD in the germline V gene. This CDR3 has 15 residues. The CDR3 sequence: CAISEEIRANYGYTF. The CDR3 DNA sequence: TGTGCCATCAGTGAGGAGATCAGGGCTAACTATGGCTACACCTTC.

This clonotype was seen ten or more times. This rearrangement joins TRBV28 to TRBJ2-7, with a tentative D call TRBD2 (6 bases). The CDR3 runs to 13 residues. CDR1 MDHEN and CDR2 SYDVKM come from the germline V gene. V lost 6 bases and J 1 base, leaving 10 bases between the germline ends. The CDR3 spells CASSSGDSYEQYF. The CDR3 DNA reads TGTGCCAGCAGCTCGGGGGATTCCTACGAGCAGTACTTC.

This clonotype was counted at least ten times. As DNA, the CDR3 is TGCAGCGTCGAAAGGGACAGGACCTATGGCTACACCTTC. Translated: CSVERDRTYGYTF. The gene calls are TRBV29-1 and TRBJ1-2, with TRBD1 identical over 8 bases. The CDR3 has 13 amino acids. J was trimmed by 4 bases and V by 6 bases; bases with no gene match: 7. Germline lookup yields CDR1 SQVTM and CDR2 ANQGSEA. Looking up the rest from reference TRBV29-1 and TRBJ1-2 gives the full variable domain: SAVISQKPSRDICQRGTSLTIQCQVDSQVTMMFWYRQQPGQSLTLIATANQGSEATYESGFVIDKFPISRPNLTFSTLTVSNMSPEDSSIYLCSVERDRTYGYTFGSGTRLTVV.

This clonotype was seen ten or more times. The gene calls are TRBV7-8 and TRBJ2-7; D perhaps matches TRBD2 (6 bases). CDR1 SGHVS and CDR2 FQNEAQ come from the germline V gene. This CDR3 contains 15 residues. Trimming cost V 4 bases and J 2 bases, with 15 bases left between them. In nucleotides, the CDR3 is TGTGCCAGCAGCTGGAGTCCTGGGGGGACCTACGAGCAGTACTTC. Translation gives CASSWSPGGTYEQYF.

This chain uses TRBV7-2 with TRBJ1-1; the D is unclear. The CDR3 is 14 amino acids. Between the trimmed V and J ends, which lost 7 bases and 0 bases, there was a span of 12 bases. Germline V gene sequence: CDR1 SGHTA, CDR2 FQGNSA. The CDR3 protein is CASNSGPLNTEAFF. DNA for the CDR3: TGTGCCAGCAATTCTGGTCCGTTGAACACTGAAGCTTTCTTT.

The chain recombines TRBV6-5 with TRBJ1-2; D gene uncertain. Germline values: CDR1 MNHEY, CDR2 SVGAGI. The CDR3 spans 14 residues. V was shortened by 0 bases and J by 8 bases, with 13 bases between the two germline ends. The CDR3 sequence: CASSYSPSLSGYTF. The DNA for the CDR3 is TGTGCCAGCAGTTACTCTCCCAGTCTGAGCGGCTACACCTTC.

This clonotype was seen repeatedly, ten times or more. The chain joins TRBV20-1 to TRBJ2-3, with TRBD2 matching over 9 bases. V lost 5 bases and J lost 5; bases outside the gene matches: 8. CDR1 and CDR2 (germline): DFQATT, SNEGSKA (reference sequence). The CDR3 is 14 residues long. The CDR3 DNA reads TGCAGTGCTCTTAGCGGGAGAGAGGGAGATACGCAGTATTTT. Translation: CSALSGREGDTQYF.

The genes are TRBV6-2 or TRBV6-3 and TRBJ2-7; D is ambiguous. V gave up 2 bases and J gave up 3 bases, with 14 bases separating them. CDR3 length: 15 amino acids. Germline V gene sequence: CDR1 MNHEY, CDR2 SVGEGT. The CDR3 DNA reads TGTGCCAGCAGTTACCTTCAGGCAGCGAACTACGAGCAGTACTTC. Translated: CASSYLQAANYEQYF.

Ten or more counts support this clonotype. CDR3 bases: TGTGCCAGCAGTTTAGGCTCAAACATTCAGTACTTC. It yields the protein CASSLGSNIQYF. The gene calls are TRBV28 and TRBJ2-4, with D unclear. CDR3 length equals 12 residues. Germline V gene sequence: CDR1 MDHEN, CDR2 SYDVKM. V gave up 2 bases and J gave up 6 bases, with 5 bases separating them. Filled out from reference TRBV28 and TRBJ2-4, the complete variable domain reads DVKVTQSSRYLVKRTGEKVFLECVQDMDHENMFWYRQDPGLGLRLIYFSYDVKMKEKGDIPEGYSVSREKKERFSLILESASTNQTSMYLCASSLGSNIQYFGAGTRLSVL.

At least ten counts were recorded for this clonotype. This sequence joins TRBV25-1 and TRBJ2-2; 7 nucleotides match TRBD2. Trimming removed 2 bases from V and 1 base from J; junction bases left unmatched: 4. This CDR3 contains 16 residues. From germline, CDR1 is MGHDK and CDR2 SYGVNS. This CDR3 reads CASSEDVAGNTGELFF. The CDR3 DNA reads TGTGCCAGCAGTGAAGACGTAGCGGGGAACACCGGGGAGCTGTTTTTT.

The J gene is TRBJ1-2, the V gene TRBV27, with a tentative D call TRBD1 (6 bases). Germline V gene lookup returns CDR1 MNHEY and CDR2 SMNVEV (reference sequence). Trimming took 5 bases from V and 6 from J, leaving 13 bases between them. This CDR3 comprises 13 residues. The CDR3 nucleotides are TGTGCCAGCAGTCCCCTAGCAGGGGATGGCTACACCTTC. Translation gives CASSPLAGDGYTF.